What follows is one TCR beta chain and its context. What it binds is not known. This sample is part of a study of CD8 T cells in Susac syndrome. Blood CD8+ and CD4+ T cells underwent high-throughput TCR beta sequencing. TEMRA cells were FACS-enriched, unlike CD8+ and CD4+ T cells, which were negatively isolated. Findings and caveats of the study: The study's TCR sequencing and HLA analysis drew on a certain number of individuals. That number was acknowledged as relatively small.

RNA totalling roughly 0.5 to 1 ug underwent reverse transcription with random hexamers. With immunoSEQ multiplex PCR, TCR beta CDR3 was amplified across 54 Vbeta and 13 Jbeta. TCRdb recomputed calls from the immunoSEQ multiplex PCR reads with MiXCR, one row per CDR3 protein. The sample records more than 70,000 distinct CDR3 sequences, roughly 93% being singletons. This CDR3 contains 15 residues. Per the germline V gene, CDR1 is LGHDT and CDR2 is YNNKEL (reference sequence). The ends were cut back, 4 bases at V and 10 bases at J, with 22 bases in the middle. The V gene is TRBV3-1, the J gene TRBJ1-1; D ambiguous. The sequence was obtained from a human donor in good health. Sequenced material: CD8+ T cells from PBMCs. The CDR3 reads CASSPTLDWAGGAFF. DNA of the CDR3: TGTGCCAGCAGCCCCACTCTCGACTGGGCCGGTGGAGCTTTCTTT.